This TCR beta chain comes out of a study of T cell responses to AZD1222 COVID-19 vaccine. Clones were sequenced by immunoSEQ multiplex PCR, and TCRdb holds only the in-frame ones, with some missing. The sample lists tens of thousands of clones; roughly 80% were seen once. This TCR came from an adult in good health. The sample in question was peripheral blood, obtained on day 0 of AZD1222 vaccination.

The CDR3 reads CASSLRPLAGGPSDTQYF. CDR3 DNA: TGTGCCAGCAGTTTACGACCCTTAGCGGGGGGGCCTTCAGATACGCAGTATTTT. The chain recombines TRBV27 with TRBJ2-3; 11 bases are a match to TRBD2. This CDR3 contains 18 residues. The V gene's germline CDR1 is MNHEY and CDR2 SMNVEV (reference sequence). The V gene end was trimmed by 2 bases and the J gene end by 4 bases; junction bases not matched to a gene: 11.